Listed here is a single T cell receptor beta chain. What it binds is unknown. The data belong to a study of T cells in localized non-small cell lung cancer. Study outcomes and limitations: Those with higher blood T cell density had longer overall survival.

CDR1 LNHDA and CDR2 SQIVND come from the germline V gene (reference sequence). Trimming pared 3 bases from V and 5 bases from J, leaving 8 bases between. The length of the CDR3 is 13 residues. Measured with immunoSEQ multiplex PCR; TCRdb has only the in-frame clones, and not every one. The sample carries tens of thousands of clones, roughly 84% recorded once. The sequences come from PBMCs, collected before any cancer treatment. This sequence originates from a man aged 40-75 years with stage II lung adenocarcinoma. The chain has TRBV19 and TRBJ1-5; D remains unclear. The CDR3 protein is CASSIQDHQPQHF. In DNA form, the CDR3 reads TGTGCCAGTAGTATCCAGGACCATCAGCCCCAGCATTTT.